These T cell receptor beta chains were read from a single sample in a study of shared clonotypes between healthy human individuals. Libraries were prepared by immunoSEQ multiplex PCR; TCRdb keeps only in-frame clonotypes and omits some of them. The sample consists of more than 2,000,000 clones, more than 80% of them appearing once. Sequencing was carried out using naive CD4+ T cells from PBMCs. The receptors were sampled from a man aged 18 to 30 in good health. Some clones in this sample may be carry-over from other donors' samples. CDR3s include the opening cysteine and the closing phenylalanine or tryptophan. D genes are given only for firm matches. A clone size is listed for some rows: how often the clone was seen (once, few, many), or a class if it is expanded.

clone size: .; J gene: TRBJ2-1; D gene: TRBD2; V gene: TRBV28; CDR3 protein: CASSKPAGGPSSYNEQFF; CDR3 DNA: TGTGCCAGCAGCAAACCAGCGGGAGGCCCGAGCTCCTACAATGAGCAGTTCTTC
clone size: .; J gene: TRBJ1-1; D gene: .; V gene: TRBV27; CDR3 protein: CASSFGDGADTEAFF; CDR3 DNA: TGTGCCAGCAGTTTCGGGGACGGTGCTGACACTGAAGCTTTCTTT
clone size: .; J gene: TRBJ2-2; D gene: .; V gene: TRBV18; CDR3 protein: CASSPPGGSGELFF; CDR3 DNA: TGTGCCAGCTCACCCCCAGGGGGGTCCGGGGAGCTGTTTTTT
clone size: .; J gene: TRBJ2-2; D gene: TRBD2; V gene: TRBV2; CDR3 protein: CASRQTSGNTGELFF; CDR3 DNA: TGTGCCAGCCGGCAGACTAGCGGGAACACCGGGGAGCTGTTTTTT
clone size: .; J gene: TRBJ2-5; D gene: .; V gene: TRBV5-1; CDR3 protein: CASSAVAGWEATQYF; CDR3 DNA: TGCGCCAGCAGCGCAGTAGCAGGGTGGGAGGCGACCCAGTACTTC
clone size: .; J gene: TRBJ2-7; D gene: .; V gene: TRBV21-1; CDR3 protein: CASRTGPPWYEQYF; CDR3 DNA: TGTGCCAGCAGGACGGGACCCCCGTGGTACGAGCAGTACTTC
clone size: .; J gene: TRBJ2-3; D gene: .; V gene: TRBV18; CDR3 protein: CASSPVPISGVGTDTQYF; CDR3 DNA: TGTGCCAGCTCACCAGTCCCCATATCAGGAGTCGGCACAGATACGCAGTATTTT
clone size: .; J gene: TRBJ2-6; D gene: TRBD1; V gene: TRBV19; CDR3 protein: CASSPTAGTGPGANVLTF; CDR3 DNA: TGTGCCAGTAGTCCGACCGCCGGGACAGGGCCTGGGGCCAACGTCCTGACTTTC
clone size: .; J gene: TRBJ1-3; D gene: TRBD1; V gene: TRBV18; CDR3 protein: CASSPLGQPSGNTIYF; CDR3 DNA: TGTGCCAGCTCACCTTTGGGACAGCCCTCTGGAAACACCATATATTTT
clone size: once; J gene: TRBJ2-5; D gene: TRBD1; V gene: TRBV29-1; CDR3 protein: CSVEARYELRGRETQYF; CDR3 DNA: TGCAGCGTTGAAGCTCGCTACGAACTTAGGGGGCGGGAGACCCAGTACTTC
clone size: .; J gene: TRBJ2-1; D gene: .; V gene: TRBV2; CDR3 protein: CASRGVWGLGEQFF; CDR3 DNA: TGTGCCAGCAGAGGGGTATGGGGGCTGGGTGAGCAGTTCTTC
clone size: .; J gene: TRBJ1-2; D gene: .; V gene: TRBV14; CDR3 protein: CASSQEARGVYGYTF; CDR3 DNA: TGTGCCAGCAGCCAAGAGGCCAGGGGAGTTTATGGCTACACCTTC
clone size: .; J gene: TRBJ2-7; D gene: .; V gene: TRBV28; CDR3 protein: CASSATPSYEQYF; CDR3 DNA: TGTGCCAGCAGCGCGACACCATCGTACGAGCAGTACTTC
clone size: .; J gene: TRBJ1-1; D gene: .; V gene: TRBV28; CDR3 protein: CASSLLVGGRSHTEAFF; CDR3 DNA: TGTGCCAGCAGTTTATTGGTGGGGGGCCGGTCCCACACTGAAGCTTTCTTT
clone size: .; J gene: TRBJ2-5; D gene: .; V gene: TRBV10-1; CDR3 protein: CASSGHTQETQYF; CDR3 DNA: TGCGCCAGCAGTGGACATACCCAAGAGACCCAGTACTTC
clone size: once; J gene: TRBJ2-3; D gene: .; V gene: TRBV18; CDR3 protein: CASSPPSGARKDTQYF; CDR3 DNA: TGTGCCAGCTCACCACCCAGCGGAGCCCGAAAGGATACGCAGTATTTT
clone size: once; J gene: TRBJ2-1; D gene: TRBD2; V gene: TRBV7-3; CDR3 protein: CASSLGLAEANEQFF; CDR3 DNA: TGTGCCAGCAGCTTAGGACTAGCTGAGGCCAATGAGCAGTTCTTC
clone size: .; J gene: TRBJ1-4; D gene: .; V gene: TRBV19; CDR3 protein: CATAGTTNEKLFF; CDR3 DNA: TGTGCCACCGCCGGGACAACTAATGAAAAACTGTTTTTT
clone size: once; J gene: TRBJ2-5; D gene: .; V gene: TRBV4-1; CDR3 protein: CASSLDGLGEQYF; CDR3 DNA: TGCGCCAGCAGCCTCGACGGGCTGGGTGAGCAGTACTTC
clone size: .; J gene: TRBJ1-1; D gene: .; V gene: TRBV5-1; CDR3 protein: CASSFTSQNTEAFF; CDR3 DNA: TGCGCCAGCAGCTTTACGTCACAGAACACTGAAGCTTTCTTT
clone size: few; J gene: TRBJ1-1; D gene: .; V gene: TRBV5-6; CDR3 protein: CASSLWNTEAFF; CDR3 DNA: TGTGCCAGCAGCTTGTGGAACACTGAAGCTTTCTTT
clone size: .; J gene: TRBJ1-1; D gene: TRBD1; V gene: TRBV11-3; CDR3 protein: CASSSQGAQTEAFF; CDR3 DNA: TGTGCCAGCAGCTCCCAGGGGGCTCAGACTGAAGCTTTCTTT
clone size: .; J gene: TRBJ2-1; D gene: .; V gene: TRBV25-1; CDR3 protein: CASSDSRAKVGSYNEQFF; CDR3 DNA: TGTGCCAGCAGTGACTCCAGGGCAAAAGTAGGCTCCTACAATGAGCAGTTCTTC
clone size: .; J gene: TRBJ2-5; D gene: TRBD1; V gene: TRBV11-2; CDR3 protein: CASSGTGLETQYF; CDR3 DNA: TGTGCCAGCAGCGGGACAGGGTTAGAGACCCAGTACTTC
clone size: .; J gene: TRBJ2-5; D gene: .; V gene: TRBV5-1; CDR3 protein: CASSPRFLRGVQETQYF; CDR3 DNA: TGCGCCAGCAGCCCACGCTTTCTGAGGGGTGTTCAAGAGACCCAGTACTTC
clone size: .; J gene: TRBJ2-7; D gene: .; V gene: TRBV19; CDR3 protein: CARDHRAYPGEQYF; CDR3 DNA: TGTGCCAGGGACCACAGGGCTTATCCGGGTGAGCAGTACTTC
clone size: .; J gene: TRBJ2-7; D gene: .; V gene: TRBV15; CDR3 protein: CATSRQGPYEQYF; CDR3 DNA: TGTGCCACCAGCAGACAGGGCCCCTACGAGCAGTACTTC
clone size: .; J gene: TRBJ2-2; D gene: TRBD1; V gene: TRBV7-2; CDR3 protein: CASSTRTGGITGELFF; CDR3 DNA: TGTGCCAGCAGCACCCGGACAGGGGGTATCACCGGGGAGCTGTTTTTT
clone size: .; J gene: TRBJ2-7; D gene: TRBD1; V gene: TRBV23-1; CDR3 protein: CASREGQVFYEQYF; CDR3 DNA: TGCGCCAGCAGGGAAGGACAGGTATTCTACGAGCAGTACTTC
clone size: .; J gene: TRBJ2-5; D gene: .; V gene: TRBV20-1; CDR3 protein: CSAGGNQYF; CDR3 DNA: TGCAGTGCTGGAGGGAACCAGTACTTC
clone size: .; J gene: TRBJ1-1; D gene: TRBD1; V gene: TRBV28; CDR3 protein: CASSSGTANSNTEAFF; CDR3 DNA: TGTGCCAGCAGTTCCGGGACAGCCAATTCGAACACTGAAGCTTTCTTT
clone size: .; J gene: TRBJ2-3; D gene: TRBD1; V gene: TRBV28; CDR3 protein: CATEGTGSTDTQYF; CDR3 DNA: TGTGCCACGGAGGGGACAGGGAGCACAGATACGCAGTATTTT
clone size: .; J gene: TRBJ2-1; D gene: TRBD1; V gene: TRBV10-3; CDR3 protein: CAISAFSGQGGNEQFF; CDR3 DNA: TGTGCCATCAGCGCCTTTTCCGGACAGGGTGGGAATGAGCAGTTCTTC
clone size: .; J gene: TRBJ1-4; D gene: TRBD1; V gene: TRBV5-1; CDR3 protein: CASAYGQGIPTNEKLFF; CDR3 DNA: TGCGCCAGCGCCTACGGACAGGGAATTCCGACTAATGAAAAACTGTTTTTT
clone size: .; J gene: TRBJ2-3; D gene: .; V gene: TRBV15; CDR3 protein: CATSSAVTATDTQYF; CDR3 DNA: TGTGCCACCAGCAGTGCCGTCACCGCTACAGATACGCAGTATTTT
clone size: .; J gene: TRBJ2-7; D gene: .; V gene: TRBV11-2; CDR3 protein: CASSYVGEQYF; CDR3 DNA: TGTGCCAGCAGCTACGTAGGCGAGCAGTACTTC
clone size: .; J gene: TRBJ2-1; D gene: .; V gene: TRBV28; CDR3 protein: CASRPLWGETYNEQFF; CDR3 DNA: TGTGCCAGCAGGCCCCTCTGGGGGGAGACCTACAATGAGCAGTTCTTC
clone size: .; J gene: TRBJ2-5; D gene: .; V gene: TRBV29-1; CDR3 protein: CSVEGRVSETQYF; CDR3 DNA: TGCAGCGTTGAAGGCAGGGTTTCGGAGACCCAGTACTTC
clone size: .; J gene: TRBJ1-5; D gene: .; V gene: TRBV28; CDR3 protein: CASSPGEVGNQPQHF; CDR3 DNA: TGTGCCAGCAGCCCAGGGGAAGTAGGCAATCAGCCCCAGCATTTT
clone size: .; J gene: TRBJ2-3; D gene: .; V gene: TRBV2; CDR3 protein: CASSRQGRLGRGSTDTQYF; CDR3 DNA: TGTGCCAGCAGTCGACAGGGGAGGTTGGGGAGGGGCAGCACAGATACGCAGTATTTT
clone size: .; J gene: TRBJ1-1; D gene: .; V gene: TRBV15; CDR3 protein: CATERDGMNTEAFF; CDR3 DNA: TGTGCCACCGAAAGGGACGGAATGAACACTGAAGCTTTCTTT
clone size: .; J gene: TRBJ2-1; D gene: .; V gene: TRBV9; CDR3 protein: CASSSQTGEQFF; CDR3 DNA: TGTGCCAGCAGCTCTCAAACGGGTGAGCAGTTCTTC
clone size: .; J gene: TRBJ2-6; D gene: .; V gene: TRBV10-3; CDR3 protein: CAIWGRESESSGANVLTF; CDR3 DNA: TGTGCCATCTGGGGCAGGGAGAGCGAAAGCTCTGGGGCCAACGTCCTGACTTTC
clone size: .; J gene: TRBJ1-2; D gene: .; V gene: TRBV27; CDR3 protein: CASSLTSRANYGYTF; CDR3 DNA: TGTGCCAGCAGTTTAACTTCCCGAGCTAACTATGGCTACACCTTC
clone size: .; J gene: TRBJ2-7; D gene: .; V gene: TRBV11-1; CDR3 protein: CASTLSRTDYYEQYF; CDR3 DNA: TGTGCCAGCACCCTATCAAGGACCGATTACTACGAGCAGTACTTC
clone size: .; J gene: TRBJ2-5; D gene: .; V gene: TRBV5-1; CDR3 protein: CASSLGPNTPQTQYF; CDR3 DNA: TGCGCCAGCAGCTTGGGGCCGAATACACCACAGACCCAGTACTTC
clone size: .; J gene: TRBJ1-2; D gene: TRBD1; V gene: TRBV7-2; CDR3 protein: CASSSQTGQAYGYTF; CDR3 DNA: TGTGCCAGCAGCTCACAAACCGGACAGGCCTATGGCTACACCTTC
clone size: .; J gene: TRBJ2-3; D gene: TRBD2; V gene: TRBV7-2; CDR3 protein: CASSSSTSVSTDTQYF; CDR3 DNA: TGTGCCAGCAGCTCTTCGACTAGCGTAAGCACAGATACGCAGTATTTT
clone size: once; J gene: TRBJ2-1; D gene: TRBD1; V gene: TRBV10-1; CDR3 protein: CASSEVRQGPGNEQFF; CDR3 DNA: TGCGCCAGCAGTGAGGTGAGACAGGGGCCGGGGAATGAGCAGTTCTTC
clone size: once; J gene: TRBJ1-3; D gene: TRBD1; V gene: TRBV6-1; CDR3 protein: CASNDRGSGSGNTIYF; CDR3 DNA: TGTGCCAGCAATGACAGGGGCAGCGGCTCTGGAAACACCATATATTTT
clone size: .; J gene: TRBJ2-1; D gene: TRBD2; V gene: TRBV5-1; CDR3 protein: CASSGASGYNEQFF; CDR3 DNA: TGCGCCAGCAGCGGGGCTAGCGGATACAATGAGCAGTTCTTC
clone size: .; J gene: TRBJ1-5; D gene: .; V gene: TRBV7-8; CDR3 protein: CASGVLGMGGGQPQHF; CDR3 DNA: TGTGCCAGCGGCGTCTTAGGGATGGGCGGGGGTCAGCCCCAGCATTTT
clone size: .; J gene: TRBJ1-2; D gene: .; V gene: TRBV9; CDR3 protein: CASSVAERGNGYTF; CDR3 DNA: TGTGCCAGCAGCGTAGCGGAGAGGGGGAATGGCTACACCTTC
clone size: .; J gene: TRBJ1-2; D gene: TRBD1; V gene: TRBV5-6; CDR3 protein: CASSPPRGPGQRYGYTF; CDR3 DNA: TGTGCCAGCAGCCCTCCCCGAGGCCCGGGACAGCGCTATGGCTACACCTTC
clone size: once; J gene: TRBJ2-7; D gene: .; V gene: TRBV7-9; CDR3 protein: CASSVQRDYEQYF; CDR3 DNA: TGTGCCAGCAGCGTACAGAGAGACTACGAGCAGTACTTC
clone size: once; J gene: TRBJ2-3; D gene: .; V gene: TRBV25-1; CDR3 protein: CASSESGPGVDTQYF; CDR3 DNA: TGTGCCAGCAGTGAATCTGGGCCGGGGGTAGATACGCAGTATTTT
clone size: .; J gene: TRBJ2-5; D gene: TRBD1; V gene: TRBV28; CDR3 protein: CASSYGQAQQQTQYF; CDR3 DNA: TGTGCCAGCAGTTACGGACAGGCCCAACAACAGACCCAGTACTTC
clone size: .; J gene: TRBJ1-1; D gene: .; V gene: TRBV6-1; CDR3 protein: CASSEAGRMNTEAFF; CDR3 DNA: TGTGCCAGCAGTGAAGCTGGAAGGATGAACACTGAAGCTTTCTTT
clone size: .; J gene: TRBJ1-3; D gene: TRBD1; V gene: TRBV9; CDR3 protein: CASSVATGTGLSGNTIYF; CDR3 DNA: TGTGCCAGCAGCGTAGCTACTGGGACAGGGCTCTCTGGAAACACCATATATTTT